These T cell receptor beta chains were read from a single sample in a study of OX40 agonist ivuxolimab in advanced cancers. Sequencing used immunoSEQ multiplex PCR; TCRdb keeps in-frame clones, though not all of them. The sample shows 25,000 to 35,000 clones, about 85% of them seen only once. This sample comprised CD4+ or CD8+ T cells sorted from blood, obtained in a trial of the OX40 agonist ivuxolimab. The receptors here all came from an adult with an advanced solid tumor such as melanoma, head and neck, liver or kidney cancer. Both conserved end residues are part of each CDR3. A D gene is named only where the DNA matches it firmly. Size is stated for part of the rows, as once, few or many counts, or as a class when the clone is expanded.

TRBV7-9	NA	TRBJ2-5	NA	CASSLARRDWETQYF	TGTGCCAGCAGCTTAGCGCGGCGCGACTGGGAGACCCAGTACTTC
TRBV7-3	once	TRBJ2-1	NA	CASSLAGGGNEQFF	TGTGCCAGCAGCTTGGCAGGTGGGGGCAATGAGCAGTTCTTC
TRBV27	NA	TRBJ2-7	NA	CASSPIGGTSSYEQYF	TGTGCCAGCAGTCCCATTGGGGGGACCAGCTCCTACGAGCAGTACTTC
TRBV27	NA	TRBJ2-7	TRBD2	CASSPEAGRVYEQYF	TGTGCCAGCAGTCCAGAAGCGGGAAGAGTCTACGAGCAGTACTTC
TRBV6-1	NA	TRBJ2-1	NA	CASSGPVGSYNEQFF	TGTGCCAGCAGTGGACCGGTTGGCTCCTACAATGAGCAGTTCTTC
TRBV28	NA	TRBJ2-7	NA	CASSFSTYEQYF	TGTGCCAGCAGTTTCTCAACATACGAGCAGTACTTC
TRBV7-8	NA	TRBJ2-1	NA	CASSPGGHNEQFF	TGTGCCAGCAGCCCAGGTGGGCACAATGAGCAGTTCTTC
TRBV27	NA	TRBJ2-1	NA	CASSLSRGVEQFF	TGTGCCAGCAGTTTAAGCAGGGGAGTTGAGCAGTTCTTC
TRBV11-2	NA	TRBJ2-1	TRBD2	CASSLKSGLAGYNEQFF	TGTGCCAGCAGCTTAAAATCCGGACTAGCGGGGTACAATGAGCAGTTCTTC
TRBV27	NA	TRBJ2-1	NA	CASSRGNEQFF	TGTGCCAGTTCCAGGGGAAATGAGCAGTTCTTC
TRBV19	NA	TRBJ1-5	NA	CARGPRNQPQHF	TGTGCCAGGGGTCCTCGCAATCAGCCCCAGCATTTT
TRBV6-1	NA	TRBJ2-1	NA	CASSGIEGYNEQFF	TGTGCCAGCAGTGGTATCGAAGGGTACAATGAGCAGTTCTTC
TRBV27	NA	TRBJ2-7	NA	CASSKTGTEQYF	TGTGCCAGCAGTAAAACAGGGACCGAGCAGTACTTC
TRBV27	NA	TRBJ1-5	NA	CASSLGQGRPQHF	TGTGCCAGCAGCCTAGGGCAGGGACGGCCCCAGCATTTT
TRBV6-6	NA	TRBJ1-1	TRBD1	CASSRQGDTEAFF	TGTGCCAGCAGTCGACAGGGGGACACTGAAGCTTTCTTT
TRBV27	once	TRBJ2-2	NA	CASSLILPTGELFF	TGTGCCAGCAGTTTAATCTTGCCGACCGGGGAGCTGTTTTTT
TRBV28	NA	TRBJ2-1	NA	CASTSPLSREQFF	TGTGCCAGCACTAGTCCCCTAAGCAGGGAGCAGTTCTTC
TRBV6-5	NA	TRBJ2-3	NA	CASSLWGASTDTQYF	TGTGCCAGCAGTTTGTGGGGAGCTAGCACAGATACGCAGTATTTT
TRBV28	NA	TRBJ1-1	NA	CASSFMRGEAFF	TGTGCCAGCAGTTTTATGCGGGGTGAAGCTTTCTTT
TRBV6-5	NA	TRBJ1-5	NA	CASSYAPPYSNQPQHF	TGTGCCAGCAGTTACGCCCCCCCTTATAGCAATCAGCCCCAGCATTTT
TRBV6-1	NA	TRBJ2-5	NA	CASSEAQGGQETQYF	TGTGCCAGCAGTGAAGCGCAGGGTGGCCAAGAGACCCAGTACTTC
TRBV5-1	NA	TRBJ2-2	TRBD2	CASSFELAGDTGELFF	TGCGCCAGCAGCTTCGAACTAGCGGGAGACACCGGGGAGCTGTTTTTT
TRBV6-6	NA	TRBJ1-2	TRBD1	CASSPTTPTGEDGYTF	TGTGCCAGCAGTCCCACCACGCCAACAGGGGAAGATGGCTACACCTTC
TRBV7-2	once	TRBJ2-7	TRBD1	CASSFFPGTGDEYF	TGTGCCAGCAGCTTTTTCCCCGGGACAGGGGACGAGTACTTC
TRBV15	NA	TRBJ2-5	NA	CATSRGPGHQETQYF	TGTGCCACCAGCAGAGGTCCGGGACACCAAGAGACCCAGTACTTC
TRBV2	NA	TRBJ2-3	TRBD2	CASSVGSLAGGLTDTQYF	TGTGCCAGCAGTGTAGGTTCGCTAGCGGGAGGCCTTACAGATACGCAGTATTTT
TRBV2	NA	TRBJ1-1	TRBD1	CASSVGRGQGDTEAFF	TGTGCCAGCAGTGTCGGGAGAGGGCAGGGGGACACTGAAGCTTTCTTT
TRBV7-9	NA	TRBJ2-3	TRBD2	CASSDPTSGSHLLFDTQYF	TGTGCCAGCAGCGACCCGACTAGCGGGAGTCACCTTTTATTTGATACGCAGTATTTT
TRBV27	NA	TRBJ2-7	TRBD2	CASSPGTSGYEQYF	TGTGCCAGCAGTCCCGGGACTAGCGGGTACGAGCAGTACTTC
TRBV7-3	NA	TRBJ2-2	NA	CASSAYENTGELFF	TGTGCCAGCAGCGCGTATGAGAACACCGGGGAGCTGTTTTTT
TRBV11-1	NA	TRBJ2-1	NA	CASSFTIQDSSYNEQFF	TGTGCCAGCAGCTTTACTATACAGGACAGCTCCTACAATGAGCAGTTCTTC
TRBV27	NA	TRBJ1-2	NA	CASSSAGIGYTF	TGTGCCAGCAGTTCCGCAGGGATCGGCTACACCTTC
TRBV14	NA	TRBJ2-5	NA	CASSQEVQETQYF	TGTGCCAGCAGCCAAGAGGTCCAAGAGACCCAGTACTTC
TRBV5-6	NA	TRBJ2-7	NA	CASSSDYEQYF	TGTGCCAGCAGCTCCGACTACGAGCAGTACTTC
TRBV28	NA	TRBJ2-1	TRBD2	CASSLTSGRSSDEQFF	TGTGCCAGCAGTTTGACTAGCGGGAGGTCATCTGATGAGCAGTTCTTC
TRBV27	NA	TRBJ2-7	TRBD2	CASSSRKTSGISYEQYF	TGTGCCAGCAGTTCCCGAAAGACTAGCGGGATCTCCTACGAGCAGTACTTC
TRBV2	once	TRBJ2-1	TRBD2	CASSESSGGSYNEQFF	TGTGCCAGCAGTGAATCGAGCGGGGGGTCCTACAATGAGCAGTTCTTC
TRBV10-3	NA	TRBJ1-2	TRBD1	CAISPGQGGYGYTF	TGTGCCATCAGTCCTGGACAGGGGGGCTATGGCTACACCTTC